This T cell receptor beta chain was obtained from a study of blood T cell repertoires in COVID-19. About the research overall: Sample material is recorded as cDNA or gDNA derived from T cells, B-cell-depleted T cells, or PBMCs.

Original processing notes: It was from reference gene primer amplification that nucleated cell counts were estimated. Sequencing used immunoSEQ multiplex PCR; TCRdb keeps in-frame clones, though not all of them. V, J and clone size derive from that table, while D and trimming were established from the DNA sequence. In the table there are 200,000 to 250,000 clones, 80% of which are singletons. This CDR3 contains 15 residues. The germline V gene encodes CDR1 MNHEY and CDR2 SVGAGI. Deletions cut 0 bases from V and 6 bases from J, with 11 bases between. The chain uses TRBV6-5 and TRBJ1-4; perhaps TRBD1 as D (5 bases). The TCR sequence derives from a man in his thirties or forties with acute COVID-19. Sample: PBMCs or T cells enriched from blood (not recorded which). The CDR3 loop is CASSYSTPGDEKLFF. CDR3 nucleotide sequence: TGTGCCAGCAGTTACTCTACCCCGGGGGATGAAAAACTGTTTTTT.